These T cell receptor beta chains were read from a single sample in a study of Ad26.COV2.S vaccination and SARS-CoV-2 variants. TCRdb keeps only in-frame clones here, not all; method: immunoSEQ multiplex PCR. Here the sample spans about 440,000 clones, 90% being singletons. The material sequenced was peripheral blood, taken in a trial of Ad26.COV2.S vaccine versus placebo. These receptors originate from a person between 18 and 59 years old who received the Ad26.COV2.S COVID-19 vaccine or a placebo. Each CDR3 is given with its conserved first and last residue.

v_call	j_call	cdr3_aa
TRBV5-1	TRBJ2-3	CASNLRPGDTQYF
TRBV28	TRBJ2-2	CASTNPGQVKIWGTGELFF
TRBV4-2	TRBJ2-3	CASSQGALDRTDTQYF
TRBV6-5	TRBJ1-1	CASSLTGETEAFF
TRBV10-3	TRBJ2-7	CAISDSRTGDHEQYF
TRBV2	TRBJ2-3	CASSGTGQISTDTQYF
TRBV28	TRBJ2-1	CASSLVEGEQFF
TRBV5-4	TRBJ2-7	CASSLVGLGTNEQYF
TRBV6-2/TRBV6-3	TRBJ2-5	CASRPTGLGAQYF
TRBV7-2	TRBJ2-6	CASSFGAGAGANVLTF
TRBV5-6	TRBJ1-1	CASSLAQVGNTEAFF
TRBV10-3	TRBJ1-1	CAISESGDRVTEAFF
TRBV28	TRBJ1-2	CASSLGSGHYGYTF
TRBV7-9	TRBJ2-3	CASSSWGRGKTGTDTQYF
TRBV7-9	TRBJ2-4	CASSSGRDSVAKNIQYF
TRBV27	TRBJ1-4	CASSLTGANEKLFF
TRBV21-1	TRBJ2-5	CASSKPKITPGHQGETQYF
TRBV6-2/TRBV6-3	TRBJ1-5	CASSHRGFNQPQHF
TRBV11-2	TRBJ2-5	CASSLAPGGETQYF
TRBV3-1/TRBV3-2	TRBJ2-5	CASSPPGGLEETQYF
TRBV2	TRBJ2-3	CASSEAPGQGLLSTDTQYF
TRBV9	TRBJ1-2	CASSVAPLVRDRLGYTF
TRBV28	TRBJ2-1	CASSLQVNYNEQFF
TRBV7-2	TRBJ2-7	CASSSSVLTYEQYF
TRBV27	TRBJ2-1	CASSRTSYNEQFF
TRBV15	TRBJ2-7	CATSRESGTAGYEQYF
TRBV11-2	TRBJ2-7	CASSLMGGGNTYEQYF
TRBV7-2	TRBJ2-1	CASKRGGPNEQFF
TRBV7-9	TRBJ1-5	CASSLSNQPQHF
TRBV28	TRBJ1-1	CASRKRGLMNTEAFF
TRBV7-3	TRBJ2-1	CASSPEGSSYNEQFF
TRBV5-4	TRBJ2-5	CASSSDRGGETQYF
TRBV11-2	TRBJ2-1	CASSSTPPGPKNEQFF
TRBV5-5	TRBJ2-5	CASSLGLAANQGAQYF
TRBV5-5	TRBJ2-7	CASSPWTGDTEQYF
TRBV9	TRBJ2-3	CASSAGQGTDTQYF
TRBV28	TRBJ2-6	CASSLAGASGANVLTF
TRBV5-1	TRBJ1-2	CASSLSGEAYGYTF
TRBV2	TRBJ2-1	CASSGTGASYNEQFF
TRBV7-6	TRBJ2-5	CASSLAGVQETQYF
TRBV27	TRBJ2-7	CASSATGGLLYEQYF
TRBV6-5	TRBJ2-4	CASGSGGVAKNIQYF